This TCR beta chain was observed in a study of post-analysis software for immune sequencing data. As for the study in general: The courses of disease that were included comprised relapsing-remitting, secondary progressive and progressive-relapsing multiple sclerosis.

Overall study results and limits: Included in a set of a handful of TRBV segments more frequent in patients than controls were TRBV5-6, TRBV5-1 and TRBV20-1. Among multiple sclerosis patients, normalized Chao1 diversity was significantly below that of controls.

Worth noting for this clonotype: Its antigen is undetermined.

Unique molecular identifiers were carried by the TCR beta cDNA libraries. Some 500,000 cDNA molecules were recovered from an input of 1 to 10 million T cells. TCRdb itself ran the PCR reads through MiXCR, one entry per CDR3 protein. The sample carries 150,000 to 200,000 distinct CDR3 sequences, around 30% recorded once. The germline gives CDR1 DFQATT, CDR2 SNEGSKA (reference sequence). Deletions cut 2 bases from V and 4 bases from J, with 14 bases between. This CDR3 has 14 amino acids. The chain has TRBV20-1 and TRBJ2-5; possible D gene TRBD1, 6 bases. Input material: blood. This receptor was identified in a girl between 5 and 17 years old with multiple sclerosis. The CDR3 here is CSARPYRDGETQYF. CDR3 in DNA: TGCAGTGCTAGACCCTACAGGGACGGAGAGACCCAGTACTTC.